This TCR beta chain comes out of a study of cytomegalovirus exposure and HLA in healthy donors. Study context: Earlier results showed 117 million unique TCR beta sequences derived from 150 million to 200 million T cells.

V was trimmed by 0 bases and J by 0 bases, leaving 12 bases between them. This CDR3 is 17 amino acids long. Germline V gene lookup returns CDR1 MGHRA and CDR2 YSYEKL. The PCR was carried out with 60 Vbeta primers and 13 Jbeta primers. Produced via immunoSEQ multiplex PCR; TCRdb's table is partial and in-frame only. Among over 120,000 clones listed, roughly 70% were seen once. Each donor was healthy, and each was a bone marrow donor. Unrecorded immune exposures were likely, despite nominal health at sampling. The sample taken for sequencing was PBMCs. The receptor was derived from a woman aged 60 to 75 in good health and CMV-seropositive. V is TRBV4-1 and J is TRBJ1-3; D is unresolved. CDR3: CASSQDRQIFSGNTIYF. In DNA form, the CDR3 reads TGCGCCAGCAGCCAAGATCGACAAATATTCTCTGGAAACACCATATATTTT.